The source of this TCR beta chain is a study of breast tumors, draining lymph nodes, adjacent tissues. This clonotype occurred many times. Its specificity is unknown. Overall study results and limits: Data fit most tumor T cells coming from lymph node, expanding in tumor.

Looked up from germline, CDR1 is SGHNT and CDR2 is YENEEA. The CDR3 length is 13 residues. With V trimmed by 8 bases and J by 10 bases, 11 bases remained unmatched. MiXCR, run by TCRdb on the multiplex PCR reads, gives a single entry per CDR3 protein. The sample shows approximately 190,000 distinct CDR3 sequences, 31% of them seen only once. Breast cancer patients provided tissue from their axillary draining lymph nodes. The chain joins TRBV11-3 to TRBJ2-1, with TRBD2 matching over 7 bases. This sequence originates from a female donor with breast cancer. Some clones in this sample may be carry-over from other donors' samples. Input material: axillary lymph node tissue. The CDR3 nucleotides read TGTGCCAGCGTCTGGGGAGGGCCGGGCGAGCAGTTCTTC. Amino acid sequence: CASVWGGPGEQFF.